Below are 2 T cell receptor beta chains sequenced from a single sample in a study of blood T cell repertoires in COVID-19. Using immunoSEQ multiplex PCR, the repertoire was profiled, and TCRdb retains in-frame clones only, with some absent. The sample shows roughly 220,000 clones, about 86% of them seen only once. Sequenced sample: peripheral blood. These receptors were obtained from a woman aged 55 to 70 with acute or convalescent COVID-19.

The chain joins TRBV23-1 to TRBJ2-5; 9 positions match TRBD1. TRBV23-1 is annotated as an ORF whose role is uncertain. V lost 0 bases to trimming and J lost 4 bases; unmatched junction nucleotides: 6. The CDR3 has 16 amino acids. In DNA form, the CDR3 reads TGCGCCAGCAGTCAATCCCCCGGGACAGGGATAGAGACCCAGTACTTC. It translates to CASSQSPGTGIETQYF.

The CDR3 protein is CAISDKGQGYGEQYF. The CDR3, as DNA: TGTGCCATCAGTGATAAGGGACAGGGATACGGCGAGCAGTACTTC. The rearrangement uses TRBV10-3 and TRBJ2-7, with 9 bases fitting TRBD1. CDR1 and CDR2 (germline): ENHRY, SYGVKD. J gave up 6 bases and V 3 bases, and 9 bases lay outside the gene matches. The CDR3 spans 15 residues.